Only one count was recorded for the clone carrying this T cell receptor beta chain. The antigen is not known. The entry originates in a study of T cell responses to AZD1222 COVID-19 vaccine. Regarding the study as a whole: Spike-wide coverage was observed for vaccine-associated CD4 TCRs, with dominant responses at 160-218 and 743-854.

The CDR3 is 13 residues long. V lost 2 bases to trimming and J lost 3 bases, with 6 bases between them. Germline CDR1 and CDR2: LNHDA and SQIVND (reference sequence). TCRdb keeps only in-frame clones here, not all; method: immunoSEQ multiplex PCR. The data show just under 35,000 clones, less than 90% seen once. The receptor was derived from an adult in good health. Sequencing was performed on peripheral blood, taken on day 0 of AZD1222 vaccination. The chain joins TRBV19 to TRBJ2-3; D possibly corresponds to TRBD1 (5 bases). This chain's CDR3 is CASSIQGTDTQYF. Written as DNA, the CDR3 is TGTGCCAGTAGTATACAGGGAACAGATACGCAGTATTTT.